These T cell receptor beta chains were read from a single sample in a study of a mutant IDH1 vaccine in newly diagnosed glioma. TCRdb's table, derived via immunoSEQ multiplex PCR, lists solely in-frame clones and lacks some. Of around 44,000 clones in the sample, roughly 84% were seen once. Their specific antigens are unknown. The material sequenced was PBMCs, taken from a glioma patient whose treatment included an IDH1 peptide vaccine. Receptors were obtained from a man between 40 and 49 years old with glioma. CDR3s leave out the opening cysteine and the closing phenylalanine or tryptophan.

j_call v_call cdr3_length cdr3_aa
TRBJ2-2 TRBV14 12 ASSQEIRTGELF
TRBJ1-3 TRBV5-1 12 ASSPGSSFNTIY
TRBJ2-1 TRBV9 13 ASSVYLGRDNEQF
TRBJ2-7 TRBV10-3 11 AISETGTYEQY
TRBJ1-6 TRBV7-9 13 ASSLGGYSNSPLH
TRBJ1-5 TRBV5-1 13 ASSLAGQVNQPQH
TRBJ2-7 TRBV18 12 ASSPQGMTYEQY
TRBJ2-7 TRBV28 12 ASSAGTGVYEQY
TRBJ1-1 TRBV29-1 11 SVGTGLNTEAF
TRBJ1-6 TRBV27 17 ASSTYYSGQSSYNSPLH
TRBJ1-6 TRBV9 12 ASSVATPGSPLH
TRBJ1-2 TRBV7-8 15 ASSQGTGGDLIYGYT
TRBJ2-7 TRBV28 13 ASSLFQNRGSEQY
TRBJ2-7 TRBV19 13 ASHSSGGSSYEQY
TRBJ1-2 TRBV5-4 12 ASSLEGDQYGYT
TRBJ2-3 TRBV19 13 ASSIGWTGTDTQY
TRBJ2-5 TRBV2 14 ASSVGAGGNQETQY
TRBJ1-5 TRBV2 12 ASSLQGANQPQH
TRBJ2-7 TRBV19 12 ASSISGGAYEQY
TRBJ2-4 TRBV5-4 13 ASSSIGSAKNIQY
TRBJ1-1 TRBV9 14 ASSHRRGQAGTEAF
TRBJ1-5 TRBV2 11 ASTGGDNQPQH
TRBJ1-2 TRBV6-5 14 ASSYSFTGASYGYT
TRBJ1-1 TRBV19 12 ASSIAQANAEAF
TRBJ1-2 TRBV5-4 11 ASSSPPSDGYT
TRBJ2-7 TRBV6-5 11 ASSPWTDREQY
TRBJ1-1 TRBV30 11 AWSGTVNTEAF
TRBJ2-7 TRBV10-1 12 ASSDPGQGREQY
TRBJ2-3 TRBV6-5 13 ASSLTGGAVDTQY
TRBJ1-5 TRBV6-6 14 ASSPGQGDDNQPQH
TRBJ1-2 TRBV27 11 ASSSRAGYGYT
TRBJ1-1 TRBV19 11 ASSPPGYTEAF
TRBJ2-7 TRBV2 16 ASSEGLLIAGGSYEQY
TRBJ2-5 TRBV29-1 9 SVGEYGTQY
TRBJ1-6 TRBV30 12 AWSVTSYNSPLH
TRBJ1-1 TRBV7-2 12 ASSFGQANTEAF
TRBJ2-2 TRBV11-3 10 ASSTETGELF
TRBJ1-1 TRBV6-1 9 ATSLNTEAF
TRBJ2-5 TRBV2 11 ASRQGGEETQY
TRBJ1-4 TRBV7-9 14 ASSLTGGVGIGELF
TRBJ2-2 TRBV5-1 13 ASSLEGLAAGELF
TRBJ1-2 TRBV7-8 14 ASSQLWQGSLDGYT
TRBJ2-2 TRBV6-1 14 ASRETGTGDTGELF
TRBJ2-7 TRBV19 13 ASSIAGTGIYEQY
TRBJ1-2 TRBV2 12 ASSEDRRIYGYT
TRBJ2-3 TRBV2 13 ASSEGGAGTDTQY
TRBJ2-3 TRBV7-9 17 ASSARGRGTSAVTDTQY
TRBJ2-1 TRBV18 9 ASSLNNEQF
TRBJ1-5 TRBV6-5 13 ASSYSTSGNQPQH
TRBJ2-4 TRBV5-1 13 ASSLNREAKNIQY
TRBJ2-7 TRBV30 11 AWSFSGAGEQY
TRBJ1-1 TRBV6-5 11 ASSYTQGAEAF
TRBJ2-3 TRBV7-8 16 ASSLAIGAGADTDTQY
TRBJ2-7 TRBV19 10 ASSSQGYEQY
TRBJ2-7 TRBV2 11 ASKDDRAYEQY
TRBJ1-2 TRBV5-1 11 ASSLNQDYGYT
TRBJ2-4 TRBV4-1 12 ASSQAGGGNIQY
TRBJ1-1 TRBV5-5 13 ASSLEGTGGTEAF
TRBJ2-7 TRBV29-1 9 SVGTATEQY